This passage covers 25 T cell receptor beta chains from one sample sequenced in a study of CD8+CD57+ T cells in acquired aplastic anemia. Genomic DNA was employed as the template in profiling TCR beta VDJ and CDR3. TCRdb ran MiXCR on the reads and lists one entry per CDR3 protein. The sample contains about 180,000 distinct CDR3 sequences, less than 50% of which appear only once. Sequencing was done on patients that had shown CD8+CD57+ cell expansion by flow cytometry. The sample was sorted CD4+, CD8+, or CD8+CD57+ T cells (not recorded which) from PBMCs. The receptors were sampled from a human donor with aplastic anemia.

This clonotype was seen ten or more times. The chain couples TRBV11-2 to TRBJ1-1; D may be TRBD1 (5 bases). The CDR3 runs to 14 residues. CDR1 is SGHAT, CDR2 FQNNGV, per germline. The V end was cut by 6 bases, the J end by 3 bases, with 14 bases between. CDR3 in amino acids: CASSYDRDYTEAFF. The CDR3 nucleotides are TGTGCCAGCAGTTACGACCGGGACTACACTGAAGCTTTCTTT.

As concerns this clonotype: A read error is possible here, since a much larger clone lies one base away. Without the conserved terminal phenylalanine or tryptophan, this CDR3 likely stems from a read error. This chain joins TRBV7-2 and TRBJ1-5; D is undetermined. This CDR3 is built from 15 residues. Germline V gene data show CDR1 as SGHTA and CDR2 as FQGNSA. The ends were cut back, 8 bases at V and 3 bases at J, with 17 bases in the middle. CDR3 nucleotides: TGTGCCAGCGGCCGGGCCCGGGGAGACAATCAGCCCCAGCATTCT. As protein: CASGRARGDNQPQHS.

J is TRBJ2-5 and V is TRBV24-1, with TRBD1 matching 8 bases. V trimming: 3 bases; J trimming: 5 bases; junction bases outside the gene matches: 7. CDR3 size: 15 residues. The germline CDR1 and CDR2 sequences are KGHDR and SFDVKD. The CDR3 loop reads CATSDRSGGAETQYF. DNA for the CDR3: TGTGCCACCAGTGATCGGTCAGGGGGCGCGGAGACCCAGTACTTC.

This clonotype was detected a few times. V and J are TRBV20-1 and TRBJ1-1; D gene ambiguous. Germline CDR1 DFQATT, CDR2 SNEGSKA (reference sequence). The CDR3 contains 12 residues. Trimming took 6 bases from V and 1 from J, leaving 9 bases between them. The chain's CDR3 is CSAHRSNTEAFF. CDR3 DNA sequence: TGCAGTGCCCACCGTTCGAACACTGAAGCTTTCTTT.

Written as DNA, the CDR3 is TGTGCCACCAGCAGGGAGACAGGGCGCTACGAGCAGTACTTC. Translating gives CATSRETGRYEQYF. The chain employs TRBV15 and TRBJ2-7; TRBD1 agrees at 7 bases. Germline V lookup: CDR1 LNHNV, CDR2 YYDKDF (reference sequence). This CDR3 has 14 residues. Losses at the gene ends were 3 bases for V and 3 bases for J; bases not matched to a gene: 5.

This clonotype was seen at least ten times. The V gene is TRBV9, the J gene TRBJ2-2; 9 bases align to TRBD1. The CDR3 covers 16 residues. Germline values: CDR1 SGDLS, CDR2 YYNGEE. Trimming removed 0 bases from V and 4 bases from J; junction bases left unmatched: 4. CDR3 nucleotides: TGTGCCAGCAGCGTAGGGGACAGGGTGATCACCGGGGAGCTGTTTTTT. This sequence encodes CASSVGDRVITGELFF. Complete variable domain (other parts from reference TRBV9 and TRBJ2-2): DSGVTQTPKHLITATGQRVTLRCSPRSGDLSVYWYQQSLDQGLQFLIQYYNGEERAKGNILERFSAQQFPDLHSELNLSSLELGDSALYFCASSVGDRVITGELFFGEGSRLTVL.

The count of this clonotype is one. One junction end does not reproduce the germline sequence, and a read error may be involved. The CDR3 spells CASGLSGVEGNEQFF. The CDR3, as DNA: TGCGCCAGCGGCTTGAGCGGAGTCGAGGGTAATGAGCAGTTCTTC. This chain links TRBV5-1 with TRBJ2-1; perhaps TRBD2 as D (5 bases). Germline V lookup: CDR1 SGHRS, CDR2 YFSETQ. This CDR3 contains 15 residues.

This chain uses TRBV15 with TRBJ1-1; D unresolved. The V end was cut by 0 bases, the J end by 5 bases, with 4 bases between. The CDR3 totals 12 residues. Per the germline V gene, CDR1 is LNHNV and CDR2 is YYDKDF (reference sequence). The chain's CDR3 is CATSREGTEAFF. The CDR3 coding sequence is TGTGCCACCAGCAGAGAGGGGACTGAAGCTTTCTTT.

In this sample, this clonotype turned up once. In this CDR3 the conserved last residue, phenylalanine or tryptophan, is missing, so a read error is likely. The V call is TRBV19, the J call TRBJ2-2; D possibly corresponds to TRBD1 (6 bases). Germline-derived CDR1 and CDR2 are LNHDA and SQIVND (reference sequence). CDR3 length equals 13 residues. The ends were cut back, 10 bases at V and 0 bases at J, with 9 bases in the middle. The CDR3 DNA sequence: TGTGCCACCGGGACAACGAACACCGGGGAGCTGTTTTCT. It is translated as CATGTTNTGELFS.

This clonotype has only a few counts. The chain uses TRBV15 and TRBJ2-3; no reliable D call. The CDR3 is 12 residues long. CDR1 LNHNV and CDR2 YYDKDF come from the germline V gene (reference sequence). Trimming took off 8 bases at V and 1 base at J, with 7 bases between the two ends. The CDR3 is CATSQGTDTQYF. DNA of the CDR3: TGTGCCACCTCCCAGGGCACAGATACGCAGTATTTT. Using reference TRBV15 and TRBJ2-3 for the parts outside the CDR3, the full variable domain is DAMVIQNPRYQVTQFGKPVTLSCSQTLNHNVMYWYQQKSSQAPKLLFHYYDKDFNNEADTPDNFQSRRPNTSFCFLDIRSPGLGDTAMYLCATSQGTDTQYFGPGTRLTVL.

The chain joins TRBV6-1 to TRBJ2-3; 8 positions agree with TRBD1. The trim removed 6 bases at V and 6 bases at J, leaving 14 bases unmatched. Germline lookup yields CDR1 MNHNS and CDR2 SASEGT. The CDR3 is 16 residues long. CDR3 residues: CASREGAGRGRDTQYF. CDR3 nucleotides: TGTGCCAGCAGGGAGGGAGCGGGCAGGGGGCGGGATACGCAGTATTTT.

This chain uses TRBV11-2 with TRBJ1-1; no definite D call. This CDR3 comprises 13 residues. In germline, CDR1 is SGHAT, CDR2 FQNNGV. V was shortened by 5 bases and J by 4 bases, with 11 bases between the two germline ends. DNA for the CDR3: TGTGCCAGCAGCCCTCCCAGGAGCACTGAAGCTTTCTTT. Its protein product is CASSPPRSTEAFF.

This chain joins TRBV2 and TRBJ2-3, with D unclear. CDR1 SNHLY and CDR2 FYNNEI come from the germline V gene. Trimming took off 7 bases at V and 0 bases at J, with 2 bases between the two ends. The CDR3 covers 11 residues. The CDR3 nucleotides are TGTGCCAGCATCAGCACAGATACGCAGTATTTT. Protein sequence: CASISTDTQYF.

The rearrangement links TRBV15 to TRBJ2-5; D possibly uses TRBD1 or TRBD2 (5 bases each). Trimming shortened V by 5 bases and J by 2 bases, and 15 bases separated the two germline ends. From germline, CDR1 is LNHNV and CDR2 YYDKDF (reference sequence). CDR3 length: 15 amino acids. The CDR3 DNA reads as TGTGCCACCAGCTTCCACGGGACCCCTCAAGAGACCCAGTACTTC. Protein: CATSFHGTPQETQYF.

The chain has TRBV19 and TRBJ1-6; 7 bases map to TRBD1. The CDR3 is 15 residues long. CDR1 and CDR2 (germline): LNHDA, SQIVND (reference sequence). V lost 3 bases, J lost 10 bases, and 9 bases stayed unmatched. In DNA form, the CDR3 reads TGTGCCAGTAGTATCTCGGACAGGCAAGGCTCACCCCTCCACTTT. It yields the protein CASSISDRQGSPLHF. The full variable domain, completed using reference TRBV19 and TRBJ1-6, is DGGITQSPKYLFRKEGQNVTLSCEQNLNHDAMYWYRQDPGQGLRLIYYSQIVNDFQKGDIAEGYSVSREKKESFPLTVTSAQKNPTAFYLCASSISDRQGSPLHFGNGTRLTVT.

This rearrangement joins TRBV15 to TRBJ2-3; tentative D call: TRBD2 (5 bases). The CDR3 extends over 15 amino acids. V lost 4 bases, J lost 2 bases, and 13 bases lay in between. The germline CDR1 and CDR2 sequences are LNHNV and YYDKDF (reference sequence). The CDR3 is CATSNQDLNTDTQYF. In DNA, the CDR3 is TGTGCCACCAGCAACCAGGACTTGAACACAGATACGCAGTATTTT.

The CDR3 is CAISGSGDQPQHF. The CDR3 bases are TGTGCCATCAGTGGATCAGGAGATCAGCCCCAGCATTTT. This chain joins TRBV10-3 and TRBJ1-5; D not certain. The CDR3 length is 13 residues. Germline CDR1 and CDR2: ENHRY and SYGVKD. Trimming pared 4 bases from V and 5 bases from J, leaving 9 bases between.

This clonotype was observed many times. The chain recombines TRBV11-2 with TRBJ2-7; TRBD1 matches 11 bases. The length of the CDR3 is 15 residues. Trimming removed 5 bases from V and 5 bases from J; junction bases left unmatched: 8. Germline loops: CDR1 SGHAT, CDR2 FQNNGV. The CDR3 sequence is CASSAWDRGSHEQYF. DNA of the CDR3: TGTGCCAGCAGCGCCTGGGACAGGGGGTCCCACGAGCAGTACTTC.

The chain couples TRBV6-4 to TRBJ2-3; 8 bases are a match to TRBD2. In germline, CDR1 is MRHNA, CDR2 SNTAGT. The CDR3 loop spans 15 amino acids. After removal of 0 bases from V and 1 base from J, the junction contained 0 bases not matched to a gene. In DNA form, the CDR3 reads TGTGCCAGCAGTGACTCTAGCGGGGGCACAGATACGCAGTATTTT. It translates to CASSDSSGGTDTQYF.

This CDR3 is CASSSPLGGHEAFF. The DNA of the CDR3 is TGTGCCAGCAGCTCCCCTTTAGGGGGGCATGAAGCTTTCTTT. This chain links TRBV7-6 with TRBJ1-1; maybe TRBD1 (6 bases). CDR3 length: 14 amino acids. Germline CDR1 SGHVS, CDR2 FNYEAQ. Trimming took 4 bases from V and 7 from J, leaving 16 bases between them. Together with reference TRBV7-6 and TRBJ1-1, the CDR3 gives the full variable domain: GAGVSQSPRYKVTKRGQDVALRCDPISGHVSLYWYRQALGQGPEFLTYFNYEAQQDKSGLPNDRFSAERPEGSISTLTIQRTEQRDSAMYRCASSSPLGGHEAFFGQGTRLTVV.

This clonotype was counted only a few times. A much larger clonotype is one base distant, so this may be a read error. The J gene is TRBJ2-7, the V gene TRBV12-3 or TRBV12-4; 8 bases fit TRBD1. CDR3 length: 14 residues. J gave up 6 bases and V 3 bases, and 7 bases lay outside the gene matches. The CDR3 spells CASSLAGGNPEQYF. The CDR3 DNA follows: TGTGCCAGCAGTTTGGCAGGGGGCAACCCCGAGCAGTACTTC.

This clonotype was counted only a few times. The chain carries TRBV7-6 and TRBJ2-7, with 9 bases lining up with TRBD1. V was clipped by 0 bases and J by 5 bases; unmatched bases: 8. CDR3 size: 16 residues. Germline V CDR1 and CDR2: SGHVS, FNYEAQ. CDR3 in DNA: TGTGCCAGCAGCTTAGCGCCGGGACAGGGTTCCCACGAGCAGTACTTC. It yields the protein CASSLAPGQGSHEQYF.

This clonotype was observed many times. The V call is TRBV5-1, the J call TRBJ1-5, with TRBD1 as a possible D gene (5 bases). The CDR3 has 15 residues. From germline, CDR1 is SGHRS and CDR2 YFSETQ. The ends were cut back, 0 bases at V and 4 bases at J, with 11 bases in the middle. The CDR3 DNA reads TGCGCCAGCAGCTTGGGGCAGGGCCCTAATCAGCCCCAGCATTTT. This sequence encodes CASSLGQGPNQPQHF. Using reference TRBV5-1 and TRBJ1-5 for the parts outside the CDR3, the full variable domain is KAGVTQTPRYLIKTRGQQVTLSCSPISGHRSVSWYQQTPGQGLQFLFEYFSETQRNKGNFPGRFSGRQFSNSRSEMNVSTLELGDSALYLCASSLGQGPNQPQHFGDGTRLSIL.

This clonotype was seen a single time. V and J are TRBV10-3 and TRBJ1-1, with D tentatively TRBD1 (5 bases). Germline V gene lookup returns CDR1 ENHRY and CDR2 SYGVKD. Trimming cost V 2 bases and J 0 bases, with 10 bases left between them. This CDR3 is built from 15 residues. The CDR3 sequence is CAISEGRQLNTEAFF. CDR3 nucleotide sequence: TGTGCCATCAGTGAGGGGAGACAGCTGAACACTGAAGCTTTCTTT.

This clonotype was observed many times. The chain links TRBV4-1 to TRBJ2-7; TRBD2 matches at 7 bases. Per the germline V gene, CDR1 is MGHRA and CDR2 is YSYEKL. Trimming took 0 bases from V and 3 from J; bases not matched to a gene: 20. The CDR3 extends over 20 amino acids. The CDR3 region is CASSQDPPSGVLPPLYEQYF. The CDR3 nucleotides read TGCGCCAGCAGCCAAGACCCCCCTAGCGGCGTACTACCCCCTCTCTACGAGCAGTACTTC.